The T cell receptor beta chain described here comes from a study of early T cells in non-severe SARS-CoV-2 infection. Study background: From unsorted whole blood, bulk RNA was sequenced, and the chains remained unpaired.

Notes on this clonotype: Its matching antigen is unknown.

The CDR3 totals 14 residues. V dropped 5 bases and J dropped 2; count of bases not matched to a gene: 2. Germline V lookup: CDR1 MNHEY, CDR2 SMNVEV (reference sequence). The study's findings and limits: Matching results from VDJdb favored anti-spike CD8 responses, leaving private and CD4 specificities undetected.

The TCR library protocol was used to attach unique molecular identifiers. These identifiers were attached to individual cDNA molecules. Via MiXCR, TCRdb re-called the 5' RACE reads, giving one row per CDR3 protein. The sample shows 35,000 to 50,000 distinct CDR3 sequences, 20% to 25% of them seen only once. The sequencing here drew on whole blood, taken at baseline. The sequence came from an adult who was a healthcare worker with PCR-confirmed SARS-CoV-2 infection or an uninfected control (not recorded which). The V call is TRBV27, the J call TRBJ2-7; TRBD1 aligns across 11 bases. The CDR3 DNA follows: TGTGCCAGCAGTCGGGGACAGGGGGCCTACGAGCAGTACTTC. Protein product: CASSRGQGAYEQYF.